This TCR beta chain was captured by sequencing in a study of blood T cell repertoires in COVID-19. The wider study: Sources were T cells, B-cell-depleted T cells, or PBMCs; the material itself was cDNA or gDNA.

The data were produced by immunoSEQ multiplex PCR, yet TCRdb's version contains in-frame clones alone and is incomplete. The data show more than 250,000 clones, over 75% seen once. Everyone who took part was about 18 to 90 years old, and they came from about two dozen US areas. Recovery meant two consecutive negative NP/OP PCR tests, professional clearance, or resolved symptoms. The V gene lost 5 bases and the J gene lost 4 bases, with 5 bases spanning the gap. Germline V gene lookup returns CDR1 DFQATT and CDR2 SNEGSKA (reference sequence). The CDR3 length is 10 residues. The chain recombines TRBV20-1 with TRBJ1-2; no firm D call. Sequencing was carried out using PBMCs or T cells enriched from blood (not recorded which). The receptor was derived from a woman younger than 45 who had recovered from COVID-19. The CDR3 sequence is CSAGLYGYTF. CDR3 nucleotide sequence: TGCAGTGCTGGGCTCTATGGCTACACCTTC.